These T cell receptor beta chains were read from a single sample in a study of T cells in Graves' hyperthyroidism and ophthalmopathy. In TCRdb, the multiplex PCR reads were re-called with MiXCR into one record per CDR3 protein. The sample contains some 510,000 distinct CDR3 sequences, under 25% of which appear only once. Sequenced: blood. These receptors came from a man between 18 and 35 years old with Graves' hyperthyroidism. Each CDR3 is given with its conserved first and last residue. The D gene is left open where the match is weak. The listing skips clone size in some rows; elsewhere it reads once, few, many or a size class.

D,J,size,V,CDR3,DNA
-,TRBJ2-7,many,TRBV24-1,CATSDSTVLEQYF,TGTGCCACCAGTGATAGTACGGTTCTCGAGCAGTACTTC
-,TRBJ1-1,-,TRBV7-2,CASSRDGTNTEAFF,TGTGCCAGCAGCCGCGACGGAACGAACACTGAAGCTTTCTTT
-,TRBJ2-7,many,TRBV6-1,CASSEVGTATYEQYF,TGTGCCAGCAGTGAAGTTGGGACTGCGACCTACGAGCAGTACTTC
-,TRBJ1-1,many,TRBV10-3,CATHREVNTEAFF,TGTGCCACCCACAGGGAGGTGAACACTGAAGCTTTCTTT
-,TRBJ2-7,-,TRBV19,CASSIAGGPSEQYF,TGTGCCAGTAGTATAGCCGGGGGGCCCTCCGAGCAGTACTTC
TRBD1,TRBJ1-1,few,TRBV11-1,CASSPTGRPMNTEAFF,TGTGCCAGCAGCCCGACAGGGAGACCTATGAACACTGAAGCTTTCTTT
-,TRBJ2-3,many,TRBV6-2/TRBV6-3,CASSYYIDTQYF,TGTGCCAGCAGTTACTACATAGATACGCAGTATTTT
-,TRBJ1-1,-,TRBV5-5,CASSFGPQGEAFF,TGTGCCAGCAGTTTTGGGCCTCAAGGGGAAGCTTTCTTT
-,TRBJ1-1,-,TRBV6-1,CASQDPNTEAFF,TGTGCCAGCCAAGATCCGAACACTGAAGCTTTCTTT
TRBD2,TRBJ2-5,-,TRBV6-1,CAIKREGHLPQTQYF,TGTGCCATAAAGCGGGAGGGCCATCTCCCACAGACCCAGTACTTC